This TCR beta chain emerged from a study of CD8 T cells in ankylosing spondylitis. Whole-study results and caveats: As for the disease-linked clones, they showed a CD8+ phenotype and occurred at relatively low frequencies in peripheral blood. Existing reports had already noted some motif variants in reactive arthritis synovial fluid and blood.

Trimming removed 5 bases from V and 9 bases from J; junction bases left unmatched: 4. This CDR3 is built from 12 residues. This clonotype occurred a few times. Its target is unknown. 5'-RACE, quantitative and with molecular barcodes, yielded the TCR beta libraries. TCRdb re-analysed the 5' RACE reads in MiXCR, keeping a single row per CDR3 protein. Here the sample spans around 39,000 distinct CDR3 sequences, approximately 16% being singletons. This TCR derives from a male donor with ankylosing spondylitis or in good health (not recorded which). V usage is TRBV12-3 or TRBV12-4 and J usage is TRBJ2-1, with TRBD1 matching 7 bases. What was sequenced was blood. The CDR3 sequence: CASSLPGGEQFF. DNA for the CDR3: TGTGCCAGCAGTCTTCCAGGGGGTGAGCAGTTCTTC.